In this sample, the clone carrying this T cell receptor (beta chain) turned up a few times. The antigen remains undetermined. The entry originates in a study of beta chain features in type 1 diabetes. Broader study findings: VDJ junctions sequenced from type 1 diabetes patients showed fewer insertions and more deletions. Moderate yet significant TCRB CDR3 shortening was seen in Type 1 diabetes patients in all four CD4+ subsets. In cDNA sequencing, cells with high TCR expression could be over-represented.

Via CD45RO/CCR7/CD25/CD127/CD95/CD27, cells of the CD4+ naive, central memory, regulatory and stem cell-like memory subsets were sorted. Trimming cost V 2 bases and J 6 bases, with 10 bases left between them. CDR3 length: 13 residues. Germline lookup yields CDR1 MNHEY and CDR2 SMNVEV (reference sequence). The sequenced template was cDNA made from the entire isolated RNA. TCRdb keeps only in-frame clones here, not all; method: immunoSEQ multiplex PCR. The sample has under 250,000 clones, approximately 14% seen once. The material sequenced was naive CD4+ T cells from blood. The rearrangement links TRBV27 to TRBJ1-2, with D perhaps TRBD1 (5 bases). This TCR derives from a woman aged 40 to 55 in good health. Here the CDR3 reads CASSLGGADGYTF. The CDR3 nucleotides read TGTGCCAGCAGTTTAGGAGGGGCCGATGGCTACACCTTC.